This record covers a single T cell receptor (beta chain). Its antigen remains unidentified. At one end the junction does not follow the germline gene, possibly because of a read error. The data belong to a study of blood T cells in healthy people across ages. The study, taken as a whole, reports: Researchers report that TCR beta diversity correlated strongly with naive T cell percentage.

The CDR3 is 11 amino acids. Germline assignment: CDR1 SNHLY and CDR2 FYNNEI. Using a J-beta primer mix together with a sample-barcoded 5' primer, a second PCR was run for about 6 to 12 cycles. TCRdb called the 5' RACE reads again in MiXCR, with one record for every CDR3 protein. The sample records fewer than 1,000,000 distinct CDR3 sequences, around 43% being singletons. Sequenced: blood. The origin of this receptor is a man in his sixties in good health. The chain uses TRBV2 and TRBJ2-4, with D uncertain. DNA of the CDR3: TGTGCCGGCAGTGATTTGAACATTCAGTACTTC. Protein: CAGSDLNIQYF.